This T cell receptor beta chain was retrieved from a study of breast tumors, draining lymph nodes, adjacent tissues. This clonotype was recorded a few times. Samples came from axillary lymph nodes draining the breast cancer. CDR1 and CDR2 (germline): SGHNT, YYREEE (reference sequence). This CDR3 contains 18 residues. The junction had 10 bases not matched to a gene; V was cut back by 5 bases and J by 2 bases. Each CDR3 protein gets one entry after TCRdb re-called the multiplex PCR reads with MiXCR. The sample shows roughly 260,000 distinct CDR3 sequences, 30% to 35% of them seen only once. The receptor was isolated from a female donor with breast cancer. Some clones in this sample may be carry-over from other donors' samples. The sample consisted of axillary lymph node tissue. The gene calls are TRBV5-4 and TRBJ2-2; 12 bases are a match to TRBD1. In DNA, the CDR3 is TGTGCCAGCAGACGCCTGGGGACAGGGGGCTTAAACACCGGGGAGCTGTTTTTT. Its protein is CASRRLGTGGLNTGELFF.